This passage covers 28 T cell receptor beta chains from one sample sequenced in a study of T cell repertoires in cytomegalovirus infection. Each CDR3 protein gets one entry after TCRdb re-called the reads with MiXCR. The sample contains approximately 990,000 distinct CDR3 sequences, around 30% of which appear only once. Their target antigens are unknown. The sequencing used cultured CD8+ T cells from PBMCs, collected from culture after CMV antigen stimulation. These receptors originate from a human donor in good health (CMV status not recorded). Some clones in this sample may be carry-over from other donors' samples.

The chain carries TRBV2 and TRBJ2-5; 9 bases map to TRBD2. The CDR3 is 15 residues long. Germline CDR1 and CDR2: SNHLY and FYNNEI. J was trimmed by 4 bases and V by 3 bases; bases with no gene match: 6. The CDR3 protein is CASSEMIAGAETQYF. The DNA for the CDR3 is TGTGCCAGCAGTGAGATGATAGCGGGGGCAGAGACCCAGTACTTC.

The chain links TRBV6-6 to TRBJ1-1; unclear D gene. Trimming removed 5 bases from V and 6 bases from J, with 10 bases in between. Germline CDR1 MNHNY, CDR2 SVGAGI (reference sequence). The CDR3 contains 12 residues. The CDR3 coding sequence is TGTGCCAGCAGTGAGGGTTGGGCTGAAGCTTTCTTT. This encodes CASSEGWAEAFF.

This clonotype was counted only a few times. The chain is built from TRBV11-1 and TRBJ2-7; 13 bases are shared with TRBD2. Germline CDR1 SGHAT, CDR2 FQDESV (reference sequence). V lost 4 bases and J lost 1; bases outside the gene matches: 1. The CDR3 runs to 15 residues. The CDR3 nucleotides read TGTGCCAGCAGCTGGACTAGCGGGGGATCCTACGAGCAGTACGTC. It translates to CASSWTSGGSYEQYV.

This chain links TRBV29-1 with TRBJ2-3; the D gene is possibly TRBD1 (5 bases). Trimming removed 5 bases from V and 6 bases from J, with 15 bases in between. In germline, CDR1 is SQVTM, CDR2 ANQGSEA. The CDR3 spans 13 residues. CDR3 bases: TGCAGCGTTACAGGCTCTTCCTGGGATACGCAGTATTTT. Its protein is CSVTGSSWDTQYF.

Many counts were recorded for this clonotype. The V and J genes are TRBV7-8 and TRBJ2-3; 8 bases align to TRBD2. Germline CDR1 reads SGHVS; CDR2 reads FQNEAQ. This CDR3 has 16 residues. J gave up 7 bases and V 4 bases, and 13 bases lay outside the gene matches. CDR3 in DNA: TGTGCCAGCAGCTCCCGGGGACTAGTGGAAGTGAATACGCAGTATTTT. Translating it yields CASSSRGLVEVNTQYF.

The chain employs TRBV5-4 and TRBJ1-2; 7 nucleotides agree with TRBD1. V gave up 0 bases and J gave up 6 bases; unmatched junction bases: 8. The CDR3 loop spans 15 amino acids. Germline loops: CDR1 SGHNT, CDR2 YYREEE (reference sequence). The CDR3, as DNA: TGTGCCAGCAGCTTGGAGTACAGGGGTGCGGATGGCTACACCTTC. It is translated as CASSLEYRGADGYTF. Variable domain in full (rest from reference TRBV5-4 and TRBJ1-2): ETGVTQSPTHLIKTRGQQVTLRCSSQSGHNTVSWYQQALGQGPQFIFQYYREEENGRGNFPPRFSGLQFPNYSSELNVNALELDDSALYLCASSLEYRGADGYTFGSGTRLTVV.

With respect to this clonotype: A much larger clone lies a single base off, so this may be a read error. V and J are TRBV7-2 and TRBJ2-5, with a possible D match to TRBD1 (6 bases). The CDR3 spans 14 residues. Trimming pared 7 bases from V and 3 bases from J, leaving 15 bases between. Germline CDR1 reads SGHTA; CDR2 reads FQGNSA. The CDR3 is CASTLSGDKETQYF. Here the CDR3 DNA reads TGTGCCAGCACCCTAAGTGGGGACAAAGAGACCCAGTACTTC.

On this clonotype itself: This may arise from a read error, as a much more abundant clone is one base away. The chain combines TRBV5-4 with TRBJ2-1; TRBD2 matches 7 bases. This CDR3 comprises 16 residues. Germline V gene lookup returns CDR1 SGHNT and CDR2 YYREEE (reference sequence). CDR3 sequence reads: CASSLGWEGSYDEQFF. For the CDR3, the DNA is TGTGCCAGCAGCCTGGGGTGGGAGGGTTCCTACGATGAGCAGTTCTTC.

The chain links TRBV10-3 to TRBJ1-5, with D perhaps matching TRBD1 (5 bases). Germline loops: CDR1 ENHRY, CDR2 SYGVKD. This CDR3 has 14 residues. Trimming removed 10 bases at V and 1 base at J, with 14 bases between. The CDR3 nucleotides read TGTGCCACCTACACAGGTGCGAGCAATCAGCCCCAGCATTTT. This translates into CATYTGASNQPQHF.

This clonotype appeared a few times. J is TRBJ2-1 and V is TRBV19, with 13 positions matching TRBD2. Trimming removed 6 bases from V and 1 base from J; junction bases left unmatched: 6. This CDR3 is 17 amino acids long. Germline-derived CDR1 and CDR2 are LNHDA and SQIVND (reference sequence). This CDR3 is CASRGLAGPFSYNEQFF. CDR3 DNA sequence: TGTGCCAGTAGGGGACTAGCGGGGCCCTTTTCCTACAATGAGCAGTTCTTC.

V and J are TRBV20-1 and TRBJ2-2; D is possibly TRBD2 (6 bases). V lost 3 bases and J 4 bases, leaving 15 bases between the germline ends. This CDR3 spans 15 amino acids. Germline V gene lookup returns CDR1 DFQATT and CDR2 SNEGSKA (reference sequence). CDR3 DNA: TGCAGTGCTAGGACCTTCCAGGGAGGCACCGGGGAGCTGTTTTTT. Translating gives CSARTFQGGTGELFF.

The rearrangement links TRBV12-3 or TRBV12-4 to TRBJ2-7, with 10 bases matching TRBD1. J gave up 4 bases and V 6 bases, and 12 bases lay outside the gene matches. This CDR3 spans 16 amino acids. The CDR3 here is CASSRTTEGQGYEQYV. CDR3 nucleotides: TGTGCCAGCAGCCGAACCACCGAGGGACAGGGGTACGAGCAGTACGTC.

This clonotype was counted between two and nine times. The chain couples TRBV6-5 to TRBJ2-2; D not certain. CDR3 length: 13 amino acids. V lost 2 bases, J lost 8 bases, and 9 bases lay in between. Germline CDR1 reads MNHEY; CDR2 reads SVGAGI. The CDR3 coding sequence is TGTGCCAGCAGTTACCCCACCGGAGGGGAGCTGTTTTTT. Its translation: CASSYPTGGELFF.

This rearrangement joins TRBV12-3 or TRBV12-4 to TRBJ2-7, with 7 bases identical to TRBD1. V trimming: 3 bases; J trimming: 12 bases; junction bases outside the gene matches: 8. The CDR3 has 12 residues. The CDR3 loop is CASSLDRSGGYF. CDR3 sequence (DNA): TGTGCCAGCAGTTTGGACAGGTCCGGTGGGTACTTC.

This clonotype was seen more than once but under ten times. This chain connects TRBV29-1 to TRBJ2-5; TRBD1 matches 8 bases. CDR1 and CDR2 from the germline V gene are SQVTM and ANQGSEA. The CDR3 runs to 14 residues. Trimming at V came to 1 base and at J to 1 base, leaving 2 bases not matched to a gene. The CDR3 reads CSVEGTGFQETQYF. CDR3 nucleotide sequence: TGCAGCGTTGAAGGGACAGGGTTCCAAGAGACCCAGTACTTC.

This clonotype has a count of ten or more. V gene TRBV7-2 combines with J gene TRBJ2-1, with no clear D. The germline gives CDR1 SGHTA, CDR2 FQGNSA. Trimming shortened V by 7 bases and J by 5 bases, and 9 bases separated the two germline ends. The CDR3 extends over 12 amino acids. CDR3 sequence reads: CASTPGDNEQFF. The CDR3 DNA reads as TGTGCCAGCACCCCCGGAGACAATGAGCAGTTCTTC. The whole variable domain, remainder taken from reference TRBV7-2 and TRBJ2-1, is GAGVSQSPSNKVTEKGKDVELRCDPISGHTALYWYRQSLGQGLEFLIYFQGNSAPDKSGLPSDRFSAERTGGSVSTLTIQRTQQEDSAVYLCASTPGDNEQFFGPGTRLTVL.

V is TRBV5-6 and J is TRBJ2-1; TRBD2 might be the D (5 bases). The CDR3 covers 13 residues. The germline V gene encodes CDR1 SGHDT and CDR2 YYEEEE. V was pared by 4 bases and J by 4 bases, with 9 bases between. The CDR3 here is CASSTPGYNEQFF. The CDR3 bases are TGTGCCAGCAGCACCCCGGGGTACAATGAGCAGTTCTTC.

In its sample, this clonotype was seen a few times. This chain uses TRBV13 with TRBJ1-1; D is ambiguous. Trimming stripped 3 bases from V and 4 bases from J, with 9 bases between. The CDR3 runs 13 residues. Germline CDR1 and CDR2: PRHDT and FYEKMQ (reference sequence). For the CDR3, the DNA is TGTGCCAGCAGCTTTCAAGGGCCCACTGAAGCTTTCTTT. Its protein product is CASSFQGPTEAFF.

V is TRBV20-1 and J is TRBJ2-7; tentatively, D is TRBD1 or TRBD2 (6 bases each). Germline CDR1 DFQATT, CDR2 SNEGSKA (reference sequence). The V gene lost 3 bases and the J gene lost 2 bases, with 14 bases spanning the gap. The CDR3 has 14 amino acids. This chain's CDR3 is CSARRGVKTYEQYV. CDR3 sequence (DNA): TGCAGTGCTAGGAGGGGGGTCAAAACCTACGAGCAGTACGTC.

The chain links TRBV5-1 to TRBJ2-2; D is uncertain. This CDR3 region has 16 residues. Germline V lookup: CDR1 SGHRS, CDR2 YFSETQ. The ends were cut back, 2 bases at V and 5 bases at J, with 16 bases in the middle. The CDR3 loop is CASSLRAIQPTGELFF. The DNA of the CDR3 is TGCGCCAGCAGCTTAAGGGCAATTCAACCAACCGGGGAGCTGTTTTTT.

This clonotype was seen many times. The V gene is TRBV7-6, the J gene TRBJ1-3, with D perhaps TRBD1 (6 bases). With 4 bases removed from V and 2 bases from J, the gap between germline ends came to 12 bases. In germline, CDR1 is SGHVS, CDR2 FNYEAQ. CDR3 size: 15 residues. The CDR3 loop reads CASSSTGYPGNTIYF. CDR3 nucleotide sequence: TGTGCCAGCAGCTCAACAGGGTATCCTGGAAACACCATATATTTT.

This clonotype was seen a handful of times. The chain uses TRBV10-3 and TRBJ2-7, with D unresolved. V was clipped by 7 bases and J by 3 bases, with 16 bases between them. Germline V lookup: CDR1 ENHRY, CDR2 SYGVKD. The CDR3 sequence is 14 residues long. The CDR3 is CAINLSEPGYEQYF. DNA for the CDR3: TGTGCCATCAATCTGTCGGAGCCGGGCTACGAGCAGTACTTC.

This chain joins TRBV4-1 and TRBJ1-1; TRBD1 aligns across 8 bases. The CDR3 is 15 residues long. With V trimmed by 1 base and J by 5 bases, 6 bases remained unmatched. Germline CDR1 reads MGHRA; CDR2 reads YSYEKL. As DNA, the CDR3 is TGCGCCAGCAGCCAAGGCCGGACAGGGCGAACTGAAGCTTTCTTT. Amino acids: CASSQGRTGRTEAFF.

This chain joins TRBV7-6 and TRBJ1-1; no clear D. The CDR3 extends over 13 amino acids. Trimming removed 5 bases from V and 7 bases from J, with 14 bases in between. Germline CDR1 reads SGHVS; CDR2 reads FNYEAQ. CDR3 nucleotide sequence: TGTGCCAGCAGCCCCACCTCGACGGTTGAAGCTTTCTTT. This codes for CASSPTSTVEAFF. The whole variable domain, remainder taken from reference TRBV7-6 and TRBJ1-1, is GAGVSQSPRYKVTKRGQDVALRCDPISGHVSLYWYRQALGQGPEFLTYFNYEAQQDKSGLPNDRFSAERPEGSISTLTIQRTEQRDSAMYRCASSPTSTVEAFFGQGTRLTVV.

This clonotype was detected only a few times. The rearrangement uses TRBV6-5 and TRBJ2-1; weak D call: TRBD2 (6 bases). The CDR3 extends over 14 amino acids. The V end was cut by 3 bases, the J end by 9 bases, with 15 bases between. Germline CDR1 is MNHEY and CDR2 is SVGAGI. CDR3 bases: TGTGCCAGCAGTTATCGGACTACGGGGGTTGAGCAGTTCTTC. Translated, it gives CASSYRTTGVEQFF.

CDR3 in DNA: TGTGCCAGCAGTGCCGGAGGCGGGGGCTTTTCCTACGAGCAGTACTTC. This gives the protein CASSAGGGGFSYEQYF. The chain recombines TRBV27 with TRBJ2-7; D perhaps matches TRBD2 (7 bases). V dropped 5 bases and J dropped 1 base, with 18 bases sitting between them. This CDR3 comprises 16 residues. Per the germline V gene, CDR1 is MNHEY and CDR2 is SMNVEV (reference sequence).

This clonotype has only a few counts. The chain links TRBV5-5 to TRBJ1-1; perhaps TRBD1 as D (6 bases). This CDR3 is built from 16 residues. Trimming stripped 4 bases from V and 5 bases from J, with 21 bases between. Germline V CDR1 and CDR2: SGHKS, YYEKEE (reference sequence). For the CDR3, the DNA is TGTGCCAGCAGCCAATATTACAGGGAATACTCGACTGAAGCTTTCTTT. Its translation is CASSQYYREYSTEAFF.

This clonotype was picked up a small number of times. This chain links TRBV19 with TRBJ2-7; 9 bases match TRBD1. From germline, CDR1 is LNHDA and CDR2 SQIVND (reference sequence). After removal of 5 bases from V and 3 bases from J, the junction contained 2 bases not matched to a gene. The CDR3 is made up of 13 amino acids. The CDR3 sequence: CASSGTGNYEQYF. The CDR3 DNA follows: TGTGCCAGTAGTGGGACAGGGAACTACGAGCAGTACTTC.